The 22 T cell receptor beta chains below all came from one sample that was sequenced in a study of shared clonotypes between healthy human individuals. Clones were sequenced by immunoSEQ multiplex PCR, and TCRdb holds only the in-frame ones, with some missing. The sample lists roughly 500,000 clones; 79% were seen once. Sequenced input: PBMCs. The source is a woman in her 40s in good health. Some clones in this sample may be carry-over from other donors' samples.

The chain combines TRBV7-2 with TRBJ2-3, with D unresolved. Trimming removed 5 bases from V and 2 bases from J, with 14 bases in between. Germline CDR1 is SGHTA and CDR2 is FQGNSA. CDR3 length equals 15 residues. CDR3 sequence reads: CASSPNGPPTDTQYF. The CDR3 DNA reads as TGTGCCAGCAGCCCTAACGGACCCCCCACAGATACGCAGTATTTT.

The chain carries TRBV19 and TRBJ1-2; D not resolved. V lost 5 bases to trimming and J lost 6 bases, with 10 bases between them. The CDR3 extends over 12 amino acids. CDR1 is LNHDA, CDR2 SQIVND, per germline (reference sequence). The CDR3, as DNA: TGTGCCAGTAGTGAGGGCTGGGATGGCTACACCTTC. Amino acid sequence: CASSEGWDGYTF.

The CDR3 sequence: CASSPRTGNGYTF. CDR3 nucleotides: TGTGCCAGCAGCCCCCGGACAGGGAATGGCTACACCTTC. The chain joins TRBV7-2 to TRBJ1-2; 8 nucleotides match TRBD1. This CDR3 spans 13 amino acids. Trimming removed 5 bases from V and 6 bases from J; junction bases left unmatched: 5. CDR1 is SGHTA and CDR2 is FQGNSA in the germline V gene.

This rearrangement joins TRBV7-2 to TRBJ2-3; TRBD2 might be the D (5 bases). This CDR3 comprises 14 residues. Trimming removed 0 bases at V and 5 bases at J, with 9 bases between. The germline CDR1 and CDR2 sequences are SGHTA and FQGNSA. CDR3 DNA sequence: TGTGCCAGCAGCTTAGCGGGAGCCGAAGATACGCAGTATTTT. Translated, it gives CASSLAGAEDTQYF. The complete variable domain, with remaining parts taken from reference TRBV7-2 and TRBJ2-3, reads GAGVSQSPSNKVTEKGKDVELRCDPISGHTALYWYRQSLGQGLEFLIYFQGNSAPDKSGLPSDRFSAERTGGSVSTLTIQRTQQEDSAVYLCASSLAGAEDTQYFGPGTRLTVL.

This chain uses TRBV30 with TRBJ2-5; D is perhaps TRBD2 (6 bases). The CDR3 has 11 residues. The V gene's germline CDR1 is GTSNPN and CDR2 SVGIG (reference sequence). V lost 7 bases and J 5 bases, leaving 11 bases between the germline ends. The CDR3 sequence: CASKEGETQYF. In DNA form, the CDR3 reads TGTGCCTCAAAGGAGGGGGAGACCCAGTACTTC.

The rearrangement joins TRBV27 to TRBJ2-5, with a weak D call TRBD1 (5 bases). Gene TRBJ2-7 matches the end of the DNA better, so the J call may be wrong. Per the germline V gene, CDR1 is MNHEY and CDR2 is SMNVEV (reference sequence). This CDR3 contains 14 residues. CDR3: CASSRGPHPYEQYF. The CDR3, as DNA: TGTGCCAGCAGTAGGGGCCCTCATCCCTACGAGCAGTACTTC.

This clone was recorded once. V gene TRBV5-1 combines with J gene TRBJ1-4; tentative D call: TRBD1 (5 bases). CDR3 length: 15 amino acids. CDR1 is SGHRS, CDR2 YFSETQ, per germline. Trimming left V 4 bases short and J 7 bases short, with 17 bases between. CDR3 residues: CASSANTGGGEKLFF. Here the CDR3 DNA reads TGCGCCAGCAGCGCAAACACAGGTGGGGGTGAAAAACTGTTTTTT.

The chain combines TRBV29-1 with TRBJ2-1; D may be TRBD1 (6 bases). Looked up from germline, CDR1 is SQVTM and CDR2 is ANQGSEA. The CDR3 consists of 13 residues. The V and J ends lost 4 bases and 3 bases respectively, with 10 bases between them. CDR3 sequence (DNA): TGCAGCGTTGCCGGGACAAACTACAATGAGCAGTTCTTC. This codes for CSVAGTNYNEQFF.

This clone was seen only once. This chain uses TRBV6-6 with TRBJ2-7; a possible D gene is TRBD2 (6 bases). This CDR3 is built from 15 residues. V was pared by 2 bases and J by 6 bases, with 17 bases between. The germline V gene has CDR1 MNHNY and CDR2 SVGAGI (reference sequence). The CDR3 is CASSYDFGRVPEQYF. CDR3 DNA sequence: TGTGCCAGCAGTTACGACTTCGGGAGAGTTCCCGAGCAGTACTTC.

The chain employs TRBV5-1 and TRBJ2-1; 11 nucleotides align to TRBD2. Losses at the gene ends were 2 bases for V and 5 bases for J; bases not matched to a gene: 3. The CDR3 covers 15 residues. CDR1 and CDR2 (germline): SGHRS, YFSETQ. The CDR3 loop is CASSFSSGGHNEQFF. The CDR3 nucleotides are TGCGCCAGCAGCTTCTCTAGCGGGGGGCACAATGAGCAGTTCTTC.

This chain connects TRBV28 to TRBJ2-7, with D possibly matching TRBD2 (6 bases). Germline CDR1 MDHEN, CDR2 SYDVKM. The CDR3 length is 13 residues. V was cut by 4 bases and J by 2 bases, with 9 bases left in between. DNA of the CDR3: TGTGCCAGCAGTTCGGGAGCGCCCTACGAGCAGTACTTC. As protein: CASSSGAPYEQYF.

The chain has TRBV19 and TRBJ2-7; perhaps D is TRBD1 or TRBD2 (7 bases each). The CDR3 covers 13 residues. The ends were cut back, 5 bases at V and 7 bases at J, with 15 bases in the middle. CDR1 and CDR2 (germline): LNHDA, SQIVND (reference sequence). The CDR3 DNA follows: TGTGCCAGTAGTTCCACAGGGGAGGGGGAGCAGTACTTC. It translates to CASSSTGEGEQYF.

The J gene is TRBJ2-1, the V gene TRBV5-1, with D hard to call. The CDR3 consists of 16 residues. Trimming pared 0 bases from V and 2 bases from J, leaving 12 bases between. CDR1 and CDR2 from the germline V gene are SGHRS and YFSETQ. The CDR3 loop is CASSLGPGLTYNEQFF. CDR3 DNA: TGCGCCAGCAGCTTGGGTCCCGGATTAACCTACAATGAGCAGTTCTTC.

V is TRBV7-2 and J is TRBJ1-2, with 9 bases that match TRBD1. This CDR3 is built from 15 residues. The junction had 6 bases not matched to a gene; V was cut back by 1 base and J by 6 bases. In germline, CDR1 is SGHTA, CDR2 FQGNSA. The CDR3: CASSLEGQGWDGYTF. As DNA, the CDR3 is TGTGCCAGCAGCTTAGAAGGACAGGGGTGGGATGGCTACACCTTC.

This clone has only a few counts. V is TRBV2 and J is TRBJ1-2; 7 bases line up with TRBD1. Germline loops: CDR1 SNHLY, CDR2 FYNNEI. The CDR3 extends over 16 amino acids. The trim removed 5 bases at V and 6 bases at J, leaving 15 bases unmatched. The CDR3 sequence: CASSPPLKGQSDGYTF. CDR3 sequence (DNA): TGTGCCAGCAGTCCCCCGTTGAAGGGACAGTCGGATGGCTACACCTTC.

The V gene is TRBV5-6, the J gene TRBJ1-5; the D is unclear. The CDR3 totals 14 residues. CDR1 is SGHDT, CDR2 YYEEEE, per germline. V shed 2 bases and J shed 1 base, with 7 bases lying between them. Written as DNA, the CDR3 is TGTGCCAGCAGCTTCGTCGGGAGCAATCAGCCCCAGCATTTT. This translates into CASSFVGSNQPQHF.

The CDR3 DNA reads TGTGCCAGCTCATCGGACAGGGTAGCCTACGAGCAGTACTTC. Translation: CASSSDRVAYEQYF. The chain uses TRBV18 and TRBJ2-7; 8 bases line up with TRBD1. The CDR3 contains 14 residues. With 5 bases clipped from V and 2 bases from J, the junction kept 5 bases outside the gene matches. Germline V CDR1 and CDR2: KGHSH, LQKENI.

This clone was recorded a few times. Other DNA sequences of this sample code for an identical CDR3. The V gene is TRBV5-1, the J gene TRBJ1-3; D is uncertain. In germline, CDR1 is SGHRS, CDR2 YFSETQ. The CDR3 totals 14 residues. Deletions cut 3 bases from V and 3 bases from J, with 10 bases between. The DNA for the CDR3 is TGCGCCAGCAGCTCAAGCGGTGGTGGAAACACCATATATTTT. Protein: CASSSSGGGNTIYF.

The J gene is TRBJ2-4, the V gene TRBV7-9; possible D gene TRBD1, 6 bases. This CDR3 is built from 12 residues. With 1 base removed from V and 15 bases from J, the gap between germline ends came to 13 bases. Per germline, CDR1 SEHNR and CDR2 FQNEAQ (reference sequence). In nucleotides, the CDR3 is TGTGCCAGCAGCTTAGTCGTAGGACAGTGGTACTTC. It translates to CASSLVVGQWYF.

This rearrangement joins TRBV28 to TRBJ2-7; TRBD2 matches at 8 bases. J lost 4 bases, V lost 10 bases, and 9 bases had no gene match. Germline-derived CDR1 and CDR2 are MDHEN and SYDVKM. CDR3 length: 13 amino acids. The CDR3 sequence is CATREGRRYEQYF. The CDR3 coding sequence is TGTGCCACCCGGGAGGGACGTCGTTACGAGCAGTACTTC.

This chain links TRBV28 with TRBJ2-5; the D gene could be TRBD1 or TRBD2 (5 bases each). Germline CDR1 MDHEN, CDR2 SYDVKM. V lost 6 bases, J lost 1 base, and 15 bases lay in between. The CDR3 runs 15 residues. The DNA of the CDR3 is TGTGCCAGCAGCGCTACCGGGGCTCCCCAAGAGACCCAGTACTTC. It is translated as CASSATGAPQETQYF.

This chain uses TRBV28 with TRBJ2-5; possible D gene TRBD1, 5 bases. Germline CDR1 reads MDHEN; CDR2 reads SYDVKM. This CDR3 comprises 15 residues. Deletions cut 5 bases from V and 1 base from J, with 14 bases between. The CDR3 bases are TGTGCCAGCAGTGCCCTCGACAGAGCCCAAGAGACCCAGTACTTC. Encoded protein: CASSALDRAQETQYF.